These T cell receptor beta chains were read from a single sample in a study of blood T cell repertoires in COVID-19. Here immunoSEQ multiplex PCR was the method, and the copy in TCRdb shows in-frame clones only, minus some. This sample has about 46,000 clones, with around 83% found just once. Sequencing used PBMCs or T cells enriched from blood (not recorded which). The receptors were gathered from a woman aged 45 to 65 who had recovered from COVID-19. Both conserved end residues are part of each CDR3. Fields, in order: V gene, CDR3 protein.

TRBV18	CASSPLQENSEAFF
TRBV5-1	CASSLPAAQGEQFF
TRBV6-1	CASSEVGQTNTEAFF
TRBV7-2	CASSPGQAHEKLFF
TRBV5-1	CASSLDSLATYEQYF
TRBV6-2/TRBV6-3	CASSTGTGELFF
TRBV7-9	CASSLGTGEAQKLFF
TRBV14	CASSQNRGNTGELFF
TRBV7-8	CASSLVQPGLSSGANVLTF
TRBV4-1	CASSRSQGGSYEQYF
TRBV7-2	CASSDSRTGNSYGYTF
TRBV27	CASSFAGGSYEQYF
TRBV7-9	CASSLGSGEQYF
TRBV2	CASIRGQQTNYSYTF
TRBV28	CASSLPGDYEQYF
TRBV28	CASSTAPGPYEQYF
TRBV6-5	CASTPGYRTRGYTF
TRBV6-2/TRBV6-3	CASSRRLLAGEHNEQFF
TRBV4-1	CASSQGGTNTEAFF
TRBV28	CASSLLQRGTGELFF
TRBV6-2/TRBV6-3	CASSGTGGYQPQHF
TRBV5-5	CASSLSRDQPQHF
TRBV10-3	CAIGPGTGLRETQYF
TRBV6-5	CASSYSGGPTDTQYF
TRBV12-3/TRBV12-4	CASAGQINQPQHF
TRBV4-2	CASSQDKWGQGNTEAFF
TRBV7-2	CASSLARNTGELFF
TRBV6-5	CASSPERVGVKLFF
TRBV28	CASSLHSDPSSYEQYF
TRBV29-1	CSVSRREGPVDTQYF
TRBV19	CASSIAGGLSSYNEQFF
TRBV19	CASRLAGGISGEQFF
TRBV7-2	CASSLAGTGETQYF
TRBV4-2	CASSQEGQGGNEKLFF
TRBV30	CAGSSRGGNTIYF
TRBV15	CATSRDLLNTEAFF
TRBV6-5	CASRGTVNTEAFF
TRBV29-1	CSVETAAGVGNTGELFF
TRBV6-1	CASSDQTGKAYEQYF